This entry concerns a single T cell receptor beta chain. The data derive from a study of blood T cell repertoires in COVID-19. Study-wide background: Sites in the United States, Italy and Spain provided acute and convalescent COVID-19 samples.

Authors' analysis steps: Reference gene primer amplification in the assay estimated nucleated cell counts. Clones were read by immunoSEQ multiplex PCR, and TCRdb kept only the in-frame ones, dropping some. The D gene and trimming were derived from the DNA, and the V and J assignments and clone size from that table. The profile covers around 120,000 clones, with more than 60% appearing a single time and approximately 2.4% taken by the ten largest. The sequence was obtained from a man aged 70 or older with acute or convalescent COVID-19. The sequenced material came from peripheral blood.

CDR3 amino acids: CASSPLSGGAGEQYF. DNA for the CDR3: TGTGCCAGCAGCCCCCTTAGCGGGGGGGCCGGCGAGCAGTACTTC. The V and J genes are TRBV7-6 and TRBJ2-7, with 11 bases aligning to TRBD2. The V and J ends lost 5 bases and 6 bases, in that order; junction bases with no gene match: 9. This CDR3 region has 15 residues. Germline-derived CDR1 and CDR2 are SGHVS and FNYEAQ.